This T cell receptor beta chain was recovered during a study of control samples from healthy donors and cancer patients (dated by TCRdb to 2018 to 2021). Library preparation was by the immunoSEQ multiplex PCR assay. This immuneACCESS table, as held by TCRdb, lists in-frame sequences with V and J called but not all clones. Of the missing ones, under half trace to an unresolved V gene in checked studies; the others have no known cause. This sample comprises 100,000 to 150,000 clones, roughly 91% of them detected only once. The ten largest make up about 1.7% of the sample. CDR1 and CDR2 are drawn from the germline V gene: MDHEN, SYDVKM. V loses 2 bases, J loses 4 bases, and the germline ends lie 9 bases apart. The CDR3, from cysteine to phenylalanine, totals 15 residues. Only CDR3 DNA remains: 45 bases, in frame from the first base. Concerning this clone itself: It lacks a known antigen. The sample holds no much larger clone one base away, and base qualities are not on file.

The sequenced material came from PBMCs. The receptor chain draws on TRBV28 and TRBJ1-6; a tentative D match to TRBD1 spans 5 bases. The TCR comes from a man aged 50 or older with head and neck cancer. The CDR3: CASSLGGGYNSPLHF. The DNA sequence is as follows: TGTGCCAGCAGTTTAGGCGGGGGATATAATTCACCCCTCCACTTT.